This T cell receptor beta chain was observed in a study of tumor-infiltrating lymphocytes in primary liver carcinoma. CDR1 SGHDT and CDR2 YYEEEE come from the germline V gene. The CDR3 is 14 amino acids. Germline trimming cut 0 bases from V and 10 bases from J; bases unmatched to any gene: 5. Both blood RNA, taken from unsorted whole blood, and germline DNA were extracted. A constant-region primer primed TCR beta cDNA synthesis from roughly 500 ng of total RNA. Researchers made the TCR beta libraries by running three nested multiplex PCR rounds with slightly modified ARM-PCR. Researchers ran the first two PCR rounds for roughly 10 cycles each with TRBV1-TRBV30 forward primers and a C-beta reverse primer. A single record per CDR3 protein comes from TCRdb applying MiXCR to the multiplex PCR reads. The sample has some 200,000 distinct CDR3 sequences; about 61% are singletons.

Sequenced: peripheral blood. The chain uses TRBV5-6 and TRBJ1-4; TRBD1 matches at 8 bases. This receptor was obtained from a woman aged 60-75 years with primary liver carcinoma and hepatitis B virus infection. The CDR3 nucleotides read TGTGCCAGCAGCTTGGGGGAAACAGGGGGAAAACTGTTTTTT. It is translated as CASSLGETGGKLFF.